The 19 T cell receptor beta chains below were found in one sample sequenced in a study of OX40 agonist ivuxolimab in advanced cancers. Method: immunoSEQ multiplex PCR; TCRdb's copy keeps in-frame clones and lacks some. The sample has some 70,000 clones, about 82% seen once; the top ten hold approximately 5.6%. The input for sequencing was CD4+ or CD8+ T cells sorted from blood, taken in a trial of the OX40 agonist ivuxolimab. The receptors derive from an adult with an advanced solid tumor such as melanoma, head and neck, liver or kidney cancer.

The J gene is TRBJ2-1, the V gene TRBV7-2, with 7 bases aligning to TRBD2. Germline CDR1 reads SGHTA; CDR2 reads FQGNSA. J was trimmed by 7 bases and V by 5 bases; bases with no gene match: 8. This CDR3 has 14 amino acids. The CDR3 is CASSTTGRENEQFF. In DNA, the CDR3 is TGTGCCAGCAGCACGACGGGGAGGGAAAATGAGCAGTTCTTC. The full variable domain, completed using reference TRBV7-2 and TRBJ2-1, is GAGVSQSPSNKVTEKGKDVELRCDPISGHTALYWYRQSLGQGLEFLIYFQGNSAPDKSGLPSDRFSAERTGGSVSTLTIQRTQQEDSAVYLCASSTTGRENEQFFGPGTRLTVL.

The rearrangement uses TRBV30 and TRBJ2-1, with 12 bases that match TRBD2. V was clipped by 2 bases and J by 6 bases; unmatched bases: 8. CDR3 length: 16 residues. CDR1 and CDR2 (germline): GTSNPN, SVGIG (reference sequence). CDR3 DNA: TGTGCCTGGAGTATAGGACTAGCGGGACCCCCCAATGAGCAGTTCTTC. The encoded protein is CAWSIGLAGPPNEQFF.

The V gene is TRBV6-5, the J gene TRBJ2-3; TRBD2 matches 7 bases. The V segment lost 6 bases and the J segment 6 bases; nucleotides outside the gene matches: 6. The germline gives CDR1 MNHEY, CDR2 SVGAGI. This CDR3 is 13 amino acids long. As DNA, the CDR3 is TGTGCCAGCAGCCACTCCGGGGGGGATACGCAGTATTTT. Protein: CASSHSGGDTQYF.

The V call is TRBV11-2, the J call TRBJ2-7; possibly TRBD1 or TRBD2 for D (6 bases each). The CDR3 has 13 amino acids. V lost 1 base, J lost 7 bases, and 11 bases lay in between. Per the germline V gene, CDR1 is SGHAT and CDR2 is FQNNGV. In DNA, the CDR3 is TGTGCCAGCAGCTTAGTTCGGGGGCGGGAGCAGTACTTC. Translated, it gives CASSLVRGREQYF.

The chain employs TRBV7-2 and TRBJ2-3; D might be TRBD1 or TRBD2, each matching 5 bases. CDR1 and CDR2 (germline): SGHTA, FQGNSA. V lost 0 bases and J lost 0, with 13 bases in between. This CDR3 comprises 17 residues. CDR3 region: CASSLAGQGVSTDTQYF. CDR3 DNA sequence: TGTGCCAGCAGCTTAGCCGGGCAGGGAGTAAGCACAGATACGCAGTATTTT.

The chain carries TRBV6-5 and TRBJ2-7; D might be TRBD2 (5 bases). Trimming shortened V by 7 bases and J by 3 bases, and 16 bases separated the two germline ends. The CDR3 consists of 14 residues. Germline V lookup: CDR1 MNHEY, CDR2 SVGAGI. The CDR3 bases are TGTGCCAGCAAGGAGGTCCAGGAGTTCTACGAGCAGTACTTC. Amino acids: CASKEVQEFYEQYF.

This chain links TRBV28 with TRBJ1-2; 12 nucleotides agree with TRBD1. The CDR3 has 17 amino acids. Germline assignment: CDR1 MDHEN and CDR2 SYDVKM. J was trimmed by 5 bases and V by 2 bases; bases with no gene match: 9. CDR3 nucleotide sequence: TGTGCCAGCAGTTTAGGGGGACAGGGGGCGATAAAGTATGGCTACACCTTC. It is translated as CASSLGGQGAIKYGYTF.

The chain has TRBV7-9 and TRBJ1-2; weak D call: TRBD1 (6 bases). This CDR3 comprises 14 residues. Germline V gene data show CDR1 as SEHNR and CDR2 as FQNEAQ (reference sequence). With 4 bases removed from V and 4 bases from J, the gap between germline ends came to 13 bases. CDR3 loop: CASSSGQLVYGYTF. CDR3 DNA: TGTGCCAGCAGCTCAGGACAGTTGGTCTATGGCTACACCTTC.

The chain couples TRBV5-6 to TRBJ2-7, with a possible D match to TRBD2 (6 bases). Germline V CDR1 and CDR2: SGHDT, YYEEEE. V lost 3 bases, J lost 6 bases, and 16 bases lay in between. The CDR3 has 14 residues. The CDR3 protein is CASSSRGYTSEQYV. The CDR3 DNA follows: TGTGCCAGCAGCTCTCGGGGGTATACTAGCGAGCAGTACGTC.

The chain couples TRBV6-5 to TRBJ1-5, with 10 nucleotides matching TRBD1. CDR1 MNHEY and CDR2 SVGAGI come from the germline V gene. The CDR3 consists of 15 residues. V shed 5 bases and J 9 bases; nucleotides not matched to a gene: 10. CDR3 DNA: TGTGCCAGCAGTCCGGGACAGGGGCGGGACATGCCCCAGCATTTT. This codes for CASSPGQGRDMPQHF.

Here the CDR3 reads CASSLASGELFF. CDR3 sequence (DNA): TGTGCCAGCAGTTTAGCTTCCGGGGAGCTGTTTTTT. This chain links TRBV28 with TRBJ2-2; D call uncertain. This CDR3 is built from 12 residues. Trimming shortened V by 2 bases and J by 6 bases, and 4 bases separated the two germline ends. From germline, CDR1 is MDHEN and CDR2 SYDVKM.

The V and J genes are TRBV5-1 and TRBJ1-4; TRBD1 is a possible D gene (6 bases). Germline V gives CDR1 SGHRS, CDR2 YFSETQ. Trimming removed 7 bases at V and 8 bases at J, with 15 bases between. This CDR3 has 13 residues. DNA for the CDR3: TGCGCCAGCGCTTTACAGGGTCGGGAAAAACTGTTTTTT. This codes for CASALQGREKLFF.

This chain joins TRBV9 and TRBJ1-2, with a weak D call TRBD1 (5 bases). This CDR3 contains 15 residues. CDR1 SGDLS and CDR2 YYNGEE come from the germline V gene. V was cut by 0 bases and J by 5 bases, with 14 bases left in between. The CDR3 nucleotides are TGTGCCAGCAGCGTAGTACCAACGGGGCAGTATGGCTACACCTTC. Protein product: CASSVVPTGQYGYTF.

This chain connects TRBV9 to TRBJ2-3, with D tentatively TRBD1 or TRBD2 (5 bases each). V lost 0 bases and J lost 4, with 21 bases in between. Germline CDR1 SGDLS, CDR2 YYNGEE. CDR3 length: 18 amino acids. The CDR3 spells CASSVATGTQVYSDTQYF. The CDR3 DNA sequence: TGTGCCAGCAGCGTAGCGACCGGGACCCAGGTTTATTCAGATACGCAGTATTTT.

The chain carries TRBV5-6 and TRBJ1-2; D ambiguous. This CDR3 spans 16 amino acids. Germline values: CDR1 SGHDT, CDR2 YYEEEE. Trimming removed 4 bases at V and 4 bases at J, with 20 bases between. CDR3 sequence (DNA): TGTGCCAGCAGCCCTCCCCCCCGACAAGGGATCTATGGCTACACCTTC. This encodes CASSPPPRQGIYGYTF.

The V gene is TRBV6-1, the J gene TRBJ1-6; maybe TRBD1 (5 bases). The CDR3 runs to 16 residues. The germline V gene encodes CDR1 MNHNS and CDR2 SASEGT. V was pared by 0 bases and J by 5 bases, with 11 bases between. CDR3 DNA: TGTGCCAGCAGTGAAGCGGGGGGACGGAATAATTCACCCCTCCACTTT. It specifies CASSEAGGRNNSPLHF.

This clone is a singleton in its sample. The J gene is TRBJ1-6, the V gene TRBV6-5; unclear D gene. The CDR3 runs 13 residues. Germline values: CDR1 MNHEY, CDR2 SVGAGI. V lost 5 bases and J 9 bases, leaving 11 bases between the germline ends. As DNA, the CDR3 is TGTGCCAGCAGTGAAGCGGGTGGTTCACCCCTCCACTTT. Translating it yields CASSEAGGSPLHF.

The chain joins TRBV5-4 to TRBJ1-4; TRBD1 is a possible D gene (5 bases). Germline V gene lookup returns CDR1 SGHNT and CDR2 YYREEE (reference sequence). This CDR3 region has 14 residues. Trimming shortened V by 10 bases and J by 5 bases, and 18 bases separated the two germline ends. The CDR3 protein is CAYSPWGKNEKLFF. The CDR3 DNA sequence: TGTGCCTACAGCCCGTGGGGGAAAAATGAAAAACTGTTTTTT.

This sequence joins TRBV20-1 and TRBJ1-2; a weak D match, TRBD1 (6 bases). Germline CDR1 reads DFQATT; CDR2 reads SNEGSKA (reference sequence). This CDR3 comprises 10 residues. Deletions cut 7 bases from V and 6 bases from J, with 9 bases between. The CDR3 loop is CSEGVDGYTF. The CDR3 DNA sequence: TGCAGTGAGGGGGTGGATGGCTACACCTTC.